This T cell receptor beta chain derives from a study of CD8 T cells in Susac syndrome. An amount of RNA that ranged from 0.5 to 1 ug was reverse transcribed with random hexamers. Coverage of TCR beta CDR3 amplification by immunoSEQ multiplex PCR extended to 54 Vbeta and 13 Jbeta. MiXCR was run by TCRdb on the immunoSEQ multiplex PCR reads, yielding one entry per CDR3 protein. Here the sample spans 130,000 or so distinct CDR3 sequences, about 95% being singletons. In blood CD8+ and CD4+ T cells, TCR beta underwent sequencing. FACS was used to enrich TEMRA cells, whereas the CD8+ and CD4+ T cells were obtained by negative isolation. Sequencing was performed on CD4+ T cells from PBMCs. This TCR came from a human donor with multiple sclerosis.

The CDR3 region is CASSSTGIGYGYTF. CDR3 sequence (DNA): TGTGCCAGTAGTAGTACAGGGATCGGCTATGGCTACACCTTC. The chain carries TRBV19 and TRBJ1-2; tentative D call: TRBD1 (6 bases). Trimming cost V 4 bases and J 4 bases, with 13 bases left between them. Germline V gene sequence: CDR1 LNHDA, CDR2 SQIVND (reference sequence). The CDR3 is made up of 14 amino acids.